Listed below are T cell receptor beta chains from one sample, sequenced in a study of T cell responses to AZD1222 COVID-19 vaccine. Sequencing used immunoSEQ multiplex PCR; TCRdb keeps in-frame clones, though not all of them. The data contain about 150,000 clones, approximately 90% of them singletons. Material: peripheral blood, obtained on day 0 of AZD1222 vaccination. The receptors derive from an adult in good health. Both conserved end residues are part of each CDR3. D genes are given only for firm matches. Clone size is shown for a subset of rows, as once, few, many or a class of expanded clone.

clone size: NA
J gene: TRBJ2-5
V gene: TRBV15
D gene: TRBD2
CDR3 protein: CATSRDEWASGSLTRETQYF
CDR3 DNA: TGTGCCACCAGCAGAGATGAATGGGCTAGCGGGAGCCTTACCCGGGAGACCCAGTACTTC

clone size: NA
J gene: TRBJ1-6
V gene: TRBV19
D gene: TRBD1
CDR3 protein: CASKRDSLNSPLHF
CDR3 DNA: TGTGCCAGTAAGAGGGACAGCCTTAATTCACCCCTCCACTTT

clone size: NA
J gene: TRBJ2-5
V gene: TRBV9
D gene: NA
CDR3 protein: CASTPRGSGQETQYF
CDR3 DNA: TGTGCCAGCACACCCAGGGGTAGCGGCCAAGAGACCCAGTACTTC

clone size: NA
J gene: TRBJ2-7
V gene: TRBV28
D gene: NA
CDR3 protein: CASTPDGPYEQYF
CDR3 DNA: TGTGCCAGCACTCCGGACGGACCCTACGAGCAGTACTTC

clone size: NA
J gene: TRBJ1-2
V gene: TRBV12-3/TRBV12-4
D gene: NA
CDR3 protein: CASSLGTEAGYTF
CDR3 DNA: TGTGCCAGCAGTCTAGGGACCGAGGCCGGCTACACCTTC

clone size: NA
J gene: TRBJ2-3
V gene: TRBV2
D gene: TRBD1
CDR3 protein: CASSETGQGTDTQYF
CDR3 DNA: TGTGCCAGCAGTGAAACGGGACAGGGCACAGATACGCAGTATTTT

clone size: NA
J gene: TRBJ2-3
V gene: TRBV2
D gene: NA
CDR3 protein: CASSDSGTTDTQYF
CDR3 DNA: TGTGCCAGCAGTGATTCAGGGACCACAGATACGCAGTATTTT

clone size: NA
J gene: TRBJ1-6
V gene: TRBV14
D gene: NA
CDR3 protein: CASSQEVGSPLHF
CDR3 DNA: TGTGCCAGCAGCCAAGAAGTGGGGTCACCCCTCCACTTT

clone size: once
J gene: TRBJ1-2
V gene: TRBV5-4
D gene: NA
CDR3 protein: CASSLDGMSANYGYTF
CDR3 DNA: TGTGCCAGCAGCTTGGATGGCATGTCCGCTAACTATGGCTACACCTTC

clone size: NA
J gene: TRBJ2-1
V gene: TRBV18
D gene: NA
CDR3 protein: CASSPAGINNEQFF
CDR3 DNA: TGTGCCAGCTCACCAGCGGGAATCAACAATGAGCAGTTCTTC